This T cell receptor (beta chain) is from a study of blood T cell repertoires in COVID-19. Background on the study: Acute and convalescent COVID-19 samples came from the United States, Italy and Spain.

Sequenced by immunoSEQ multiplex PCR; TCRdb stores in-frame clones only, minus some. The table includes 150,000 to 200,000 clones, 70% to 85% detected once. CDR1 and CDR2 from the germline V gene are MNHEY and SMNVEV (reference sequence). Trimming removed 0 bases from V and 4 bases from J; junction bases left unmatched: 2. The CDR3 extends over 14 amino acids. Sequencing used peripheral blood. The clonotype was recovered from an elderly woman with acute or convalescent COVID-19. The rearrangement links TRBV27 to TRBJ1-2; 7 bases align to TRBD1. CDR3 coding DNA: TGTGCCAGCAGTTTATCCGGACAGGCCTATGGCTACACCTTC. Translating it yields CASSLSGQAYGYTF.